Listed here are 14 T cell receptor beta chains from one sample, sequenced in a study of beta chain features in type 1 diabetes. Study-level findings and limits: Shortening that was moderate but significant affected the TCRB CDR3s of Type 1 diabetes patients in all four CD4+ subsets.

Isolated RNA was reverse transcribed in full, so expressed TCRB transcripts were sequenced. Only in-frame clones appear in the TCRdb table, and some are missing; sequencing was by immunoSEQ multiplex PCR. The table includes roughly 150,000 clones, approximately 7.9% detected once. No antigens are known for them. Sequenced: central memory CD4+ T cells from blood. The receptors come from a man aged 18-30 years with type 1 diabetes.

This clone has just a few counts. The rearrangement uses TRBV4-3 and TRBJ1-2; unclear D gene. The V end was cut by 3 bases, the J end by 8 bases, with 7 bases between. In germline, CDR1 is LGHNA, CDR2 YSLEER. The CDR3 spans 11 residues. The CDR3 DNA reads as TGCGCCAGCAGCCACGGGTTAGGCTACACCTTC. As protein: CASSHGLGYTF.

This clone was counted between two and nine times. The CDR3 DNA follows: TGTGCCAGCCAGCTCAAGACAGGACCCACAGATACGCAGTATTTT. This codes for CASQLKTGPTDTQYF. This chain links TRBV13 with TRBJ2-3; tentatively, D is TRBD1 (6 bases). Germline assignment: CDR1 PRHDT and CDR2 FYEKMQ (reference sequence). This CDR3 comprises 15 residues. V lost 8 bases and J lost 2, with 17 bases in between.

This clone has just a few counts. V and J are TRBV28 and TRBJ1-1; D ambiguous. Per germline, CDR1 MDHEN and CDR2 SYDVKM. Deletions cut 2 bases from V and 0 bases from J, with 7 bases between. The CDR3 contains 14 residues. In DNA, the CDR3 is TGTGCCAGCAGTTTACAGGCAATGAACACTGAAGCTTTCTTT. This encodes CASSLQAMNTEAFF.

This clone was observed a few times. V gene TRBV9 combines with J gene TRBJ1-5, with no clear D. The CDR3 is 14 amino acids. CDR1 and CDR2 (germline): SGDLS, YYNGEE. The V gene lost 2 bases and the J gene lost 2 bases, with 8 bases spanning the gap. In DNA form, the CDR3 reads TGTGCCAGCAGCGTCCGGGGAGGCAATCAGCCCCAGCATTTT. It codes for CASSVRGGNQPQHF.

The CDR3 nucleotides read TGTGCCAGCAGCAAGACGGACATTTTGAACACTGAAGCTTTCTTT. It translates to CASSKTDILNTEAFF. J is TRBJ1-1 and V is TRBV11-2, with a tentative D call TRBD1 (5 bases). The germline V gene has CDR1 SGHAT and CDR2 FQNNGV. The CDR3 is 15 residues long. V was clipped by 5 bases and J by 0 bases, with 13 bases between them.

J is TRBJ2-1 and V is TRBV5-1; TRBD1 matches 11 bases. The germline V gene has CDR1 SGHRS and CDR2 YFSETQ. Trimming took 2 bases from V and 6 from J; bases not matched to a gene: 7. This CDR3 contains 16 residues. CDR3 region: CASSFRGTGGSNEQFF. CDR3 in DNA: TGCGCCAGCAGCTTCCGCGGGACAGGGGGGTCCAATGAGCAGTTCTTC.

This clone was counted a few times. This CDR3 reads CASSLNPGGVGETQYF. The CDR3 region has the DNA TGTGCCAGCAGCTTAAACCCGGGGGGGGTAGGGGAGACCCAGTACTTC. V is TRBV7-2 and J is TRBJ2-5; 8 bases agree with TRBD2. The trim removed 2 bases at V and 5 bases at J, leaving 10 bases unmatched. The germline V gene has CDR1 SGHTA and CDR2 FQGNSA. This CDR3 region has 16 residues.

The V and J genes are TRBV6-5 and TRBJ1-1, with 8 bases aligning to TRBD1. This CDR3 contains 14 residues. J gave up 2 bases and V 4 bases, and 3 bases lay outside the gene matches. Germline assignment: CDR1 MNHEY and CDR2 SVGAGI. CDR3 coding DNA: TGTGCCAGCAGTTTGCAGGGGGCTAACACTGAAGCTTTCTTT. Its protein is CASSLQGANTEAFF.

The CDR3 loop is CASSSQGDQPQHF. In DNA, the CDR3 is TGTGCCAGCAGCTCTCAGGGGGATCAGCCCCAGCATTTT. The chain joins TRBV11-2 to TRBJ1-5, with 7 bases aligning to TRBD1. Germline loops: CDR1 SGHAT, CDR2 FQNNGV. This CDR3 comprises 13 residues. Germline trimming cut 4 bases from V and 5 bases from J; bases unmatched to any gene: 2.

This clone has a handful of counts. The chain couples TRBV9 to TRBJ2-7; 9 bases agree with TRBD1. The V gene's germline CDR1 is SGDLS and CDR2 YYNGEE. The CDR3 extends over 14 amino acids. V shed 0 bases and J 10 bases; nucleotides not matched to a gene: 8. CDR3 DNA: TGTGCCAGCAGCGTAGACGAGGGGACAGGGCGACAGTACTTC. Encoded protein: CASSVDEGTGRQYF.

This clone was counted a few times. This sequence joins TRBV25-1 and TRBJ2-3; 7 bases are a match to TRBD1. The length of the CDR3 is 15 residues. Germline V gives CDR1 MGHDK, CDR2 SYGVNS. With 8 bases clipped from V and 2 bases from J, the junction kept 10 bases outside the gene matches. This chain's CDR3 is CASGDRGTLTDTQYF. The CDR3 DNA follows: TGTGCCAGCGGGGACAGAGGGACCCTCACAGATACGCAGTATTTT.

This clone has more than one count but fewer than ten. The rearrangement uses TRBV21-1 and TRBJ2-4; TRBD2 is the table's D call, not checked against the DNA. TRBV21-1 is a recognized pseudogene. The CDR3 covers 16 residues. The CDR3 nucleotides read TGTGCCAGCAGCGGATATCGGAGGGGTTCCAAAAACATTCAGTACTTC. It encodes CASSGYRRGSKNIQYF.

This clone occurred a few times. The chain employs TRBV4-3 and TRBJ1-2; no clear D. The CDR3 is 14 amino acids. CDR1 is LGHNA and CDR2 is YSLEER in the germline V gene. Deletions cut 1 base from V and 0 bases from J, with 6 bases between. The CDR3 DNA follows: TGCGCCAGCAGCCAAGCGACAACTAACTATGGCTACACCTTC. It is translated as CASSQATTNYGYTF.

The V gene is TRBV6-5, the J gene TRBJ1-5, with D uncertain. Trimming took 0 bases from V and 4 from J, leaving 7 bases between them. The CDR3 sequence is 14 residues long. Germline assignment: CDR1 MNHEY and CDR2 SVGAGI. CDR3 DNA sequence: TGTGCCAGCAGTTACTCTGGGCAGAATCAGCCCCAGCATTTT. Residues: CASSYSGQNQPQHF.